This entry lists 30 T cell receptor beta chains sequenced from one sample in a study of blood T cells in healthy people across ages. It was with a sample-barcoded 5' primer and a J-beta primer mix that a second PCR of roughly 7 to 12 cycles was run. TCRdb redid the calling of the 5' RACE reads with MiXCR, one entry per CDR3 protein. The sample lists about 600,000 distinct CDR3 sequences, more than 45% occurring once. The sample consisted of blood. These receptors all stem from a man of 80 years or more in good health.

The V and J genes are TRBV7-2 and TRBJ2-5, with D unresolved. Trimming shortened V by 3 bases and J by 5 bases, and 13 bases separated the two germline ends. The germline gives CDR1 SGHTA, CDR2 FQGNSA. This CDR3 spans 14 amino acids. CDR3 coding DNA: TGTGCCAGCAGCTTGGAATGGACCGGTGAGACCCAGTACTTC. Amino acid sequence: CASSLEWTGETQYF.

The chain employs TRBV24-1 and TRBJ2-5; 9 bases align to TRBD1. CDR3 length: 18 residues. The V gene end was trimmed by 4 bases and the J gene end by 0 bases; junction bases not matched to a gene: 11. Looked up from germline, CDR1 is KGHDR and CDR2 is SFDVKD. This CDR3 is CATSDRSSGTGYQETQYF. CDR3 in DNA: TGTGCCACCAGTGACAGATCAAGCGGGACAGGGTACCAAGAGACCCAGTACTTC.

This clonotype was seen a handful of times. This chain links TRBV29-1 with TRBJ2-5; D is undetermined. Per germline, CDR1 SQVTM and CDR2 ANQGSEA. V was shortened by 1 base and J by 1 base, with 7 bases between the two germline ends. The CDR3 length is 13 residues. The CDR3 bases are TGCAGCGTTGAAGTATGGGGCCAAGAGACCCAGTACTTC. Its translation: CSVEVWGQETQYF.

This rearrangement joins TRBV20-1 to TRBJ1-4; D not certain. This CDR3 is built from 13 residues. Trimming left V 3 bases short and J 4 bases short, with 9 bases between. Germline assignment: CDR1 DFQATT and CDR2 SNEGSKA (reference sequence). The CDR3: CSASPSFNEKLFF. CDR3 bases: TGCAGTGCTAGCCCTTCCTTTAATGAAAAACTGTTTTTT.

J is TRBJ2-1 and V is TRBV2, with D maybe TRBD1 (6 bases). V dropped 4 bases and J dropped 9 bases, with 13 bases sitting between them. Looked up from germline, CDR1 is SNHLY and CDR2 is FYNNEI. The CDR3 totals 13 residues. CDR3 residues: CASSVDSQGEQFF. The CDR3 DNA follows: TGTGCCAGCAGTGTGGACAGCCAGGGTGAGCAGTTCTTC.

The V gene is TRBV3-1, the J gene TRBJ2-4, with 11 bases matching TRBD1. The J call may be incorrect, as the DNA end agrees better with TRBJ2-7. The germline V gene has CDR1 LGHDT and CDR2 YNNKEL (reference sequence). This CDR3 is built from 15 residues. The CDR3 reads CASSHGTGGRNEQYF. Written as DNA, the CDR3 is TGTGCCAGCAGCCACGGGACAGGGGGGAGGAACGAGCAGTACTTC.

The chain recombines TRBV18 with TRBJ1-1; perhaps TRBD1 as D (5 bases). The CDR3 consists of 13 residues. Germline V lookup: CDR1 KGHSH, CDR2 LQKENI. CDR3 region: CVSRNGADTEAFF. As DNA, the CDR3 is TGTGTATCGAGGAACGGGGCGGACACTGAAGCTTTCTTT.

On this clonotype itself: A much more abundant neighbour one base away suggests this may be a read error. The chain recombines TRBV6-5 with TRBJ2-1; 12 bases agree with TRBD2. The DNA matches TRBJ2-7 better at its end, which makes the J call doubtful. This CDR3 is built from 15 residues. Germline-derived CDR1 and CDR2 are MNHEY and SVGAGI. This chain's CDR3 is CASNALAGGYNEQYF. The DNA of the CDR3 is TGTGCCAGCAACGCACTAGCGGGGGGTTACAATGAGCAGTACTTC.

The V and J genes are TRBV7-6 and TRBJ2-5; 8 positions match TRBD1. CDR3 length equals 14 residues. With 5 bases clipped from V and 1 base from J, the junction kept 3 bases outside the gene matches. CDR1 is SGHVS and CDR2 is FNYEAQ in the germline V gene. The chain's CDR3 is CASSVDRVQETQYF. DNA for the CDR3: TGTGCCAGCAGCGTGGACAGGGTCCAAGAGACCCAGTACTTC. Using reference TRBV7-6 and TRBJ2-5 for the parts outside the CDR3, the full variable domain is GAGVSQSPRYKVTKRGQDVALRCDPISGHVSLYWYRQALGQGPEFLTYFNYEAQQDKSGLPNDRFSAERPEGSISTLTIQRTEQRDSAMYRCASSVDRVQETQYFGPGTRLLVL.

The chain is built from TRBV7-2 and TRBJ2-7; no definite D call. The V end lost 1 base, the J end lost 7 bases, and 17 bases lay between the germline ends. The CDR3 loop spans 15 amino acids. Germline V gene data show CDR1 as SGHTA and CDR2 as FQGNSA. In DNA form, the CDR3 reads TGTGCCAGCAGCTTAGTGGAGACAAGGCTAGGGGAGCAGTACTTC. Translated: CASSLVETRLGEQYF.

This clonotype appeared many times. The chain is built from TRBV6-6 and TRBJ1-2; D is unresolved. CDR1 is MNHNY and CDR2 is SVGAGI in the germline V gene (reference sequence). Trimming shortened V by 8 bases and J by 0 bases, and 10 bases separated the two germline ends. This CDR3 spans 13 amino acids. As DNA, the CDR3 is TGTGCCAGCCGTGCTGTGTCTAACTATGGCTACACCTTC. It is translated as CASRAVSNYGYTF.

In this sample, this clonotype turned up many times. V and J are TRBV6-5 and TRBJ2-1; unclear D gene. The CDR3 spans 13 residues. The V gene lost 2 bases and the J gene lost 3 bases, with 5 bases spanning the gap. Germline assignment: CDR1 MNHEY and CDR2 SVGAGI. This CDR3 is CASSYDFYNEQFF. The DNA of the CDR3 is TGTGCCAGCAGTTACGACTTCTACAATGAGCAGTTCTTC.

The chain uses TRBV21-1 and TRBJ2-5; TRBD1, the table's D call, was not compared with the DNA. TRBV21-1 is deemed a pseudogene. The length of the CDR3 is 12 residues. The DNA for the CDR3 is TGTGCCAGCAGCAAAGTAGGGGTGGGGCAGTACTTC. It is translated as CASSKVGVGQYF.

The chain combines TRBV7-2 with TRBJ2-7; no reliable D call. The V gene lost 9 bases and the J gene lost 2 bases, with 17 bases spanning the gap. CDR1 and CDR2 (germline): SGHTA, FQGNSA. This CDR3 has 14 residues. CDR3 sequence (DNA): TGTGCCAGTAGCCAAAGGACGGCCCCCTACGAGCAGTACTTC. Encoded protein: CASSQRTAPYEQYF.

V is TRBV20-1 and J is TRBJ2-4; D is possibly TRBD2 (6 bases). The CDR3 totals 12 residues. V was clipped by 4 bases and J by 8 bases, with 12 bases between them. Germline-derived CDR1 and CDR2 are DFQATT and SNEGSKA (reference sequence). The CDR3 sequence is CSATDGGDIQYF. CDR3 DNA: TGCAGTGCTACTGACGGAGGGGACATTCAGTACTTC.

V and J are TRBV27 and TRBJ2-5; TRBD1 might be the D (6 bases). CDR3 length: 15 residues. In germline, CDR1 is MNHEY, CDR2 SMNVEV (reference sequence). Trimming stripped 3 bases from V and 5 bases from J, with 16 bases between. In DNA, the CDR3 is TGTGCCAGCAGTTTTTCCCCTACAGGGCTGGAGACCCAGTACTTC. Translated: CASSFSPTGLETQYF.

In this sample, this clonotype turned up a few times. V gene TRBV5-6 combines with J gene TRBJ2-4, with a possible D match to TRBD2 (6 bases). CDR1 and CDR2 from the germline V gene are SGHDT and YYEEEE. V was trimmed by 2 bases and J by 8 bases, leaving 14 bases between them. This CDR3 has 14 amino acids. This chain's CDR3 is CASSFGTGGDIQYF. CDR3 coding DNA: TGTGCCAGCAGCTTCGGTACAGGCGGGGACATTCAGTACTTC.

In its sample, this clonotype was seen a few times. The V call is TRBV7-9, the J call TRBJ2-7; TRBD2 agrees at 8 bases. The V segment lost 2 bases and the J segment 6 bases; nucleotides outside the gene matches: 6. The CDR3 sequence is 14 residues long. From germline, CDR1 is SEHNR and CDR2 FQNEAQ (reference sequence). In DNA, the CDR3 is TGTGCCAGCAGCTTATCTAGCGGGCTATTCGAGCAGTACTTC. It codes for CASSLSSGLFEQYF.

V and J are TRBV6-6 and TRBJ2-2; 8 bases match TRBD1. The CDR3 runs to 15 residues. In germline, CDR1 is MNHNY, CDR2 SVGAGI (reference sequence). Trimming at V came to 6 bases and at J to 8 bases, leaving 11 bases not matched to a gene. The CDR3 sequence is CASSPGGWPGGELFF. CDR3 nucleotide sequence: TGTGCCAGCAGCCCAGGGGGCTGGCCGGGTGGGGAGCTGTTTTTT.

This clonotype was counted a few times. The chain uses TRBV20-1 and TRBJ2-7; 12 bases match TRBD2. Germline V CDR1 and CDR2: DFQATT, SNEGSKA (reference sequence). The CDR3 has 17 amino acids. V lost 6 bases and J lost 4; bases outside the gene matches: 16. Here the CDR3 reads CSAVIDPRTSGEYEQYF. The CDR3 region has the DNA TGCAGTGCCGTCATCGATCCTCGGACTAGCGGGGAGTACGAGCAGTACTTC.

The chain has TRBV13 and TRBJ2-7; 13 positions agree with TRBD2. Germline assignment: CDR1 PRHDT and CDR2 FYEKMQ (reference sequence). V gave up 5 bases and J gave up 0 bases; unmatched junction bases: 10. The CDR3 is 18 residues long. The CDR3 sequence is CASSPGLAGVKTSYEQYF. The CDR3 region has the DNA TGTGCCAGCAGCCCCGGACTAGCGGGAGTAAAAACCTCCTACGAGCAGTACTTC.

The sample holds many counts of this clonotype. The J gene is TRBJ2-1, the V gene TRBV20-1, with D possibly TRBD2 on 5 matching bases. The CDR3 runs 15 residues. CDR1 DFQATT and CDR2 SNEGSKA come from the germline V gene (reference sequence). V lost 1 base, J lost 5 bases, and 15 bases lay in between. CDR3 amino acids: CSARVLGPHNNEQFF. The CDR3 region has the DNA TGCAGTGCTAGAGTACTAGGACCCCATAACAATGAGCAGTTCTTC.

Of note for this clonotype: Compared with germline, one end of the junction differs, possibly owing to a read error. The gene calls are TRBV25-1 and TRBJ2-5; D remains unclear. Germline V CDR1 and CDR2: MGHDK, SYGVNS. This CDR3 has 15 residues. CDR3 sequence reads: CAGSEYRQGKETQYF. The CDR3 nucleotides are TGTGCCGGCAGTGAATATAGGCAAGGCAAAGAGACCCAGTACTTC.

The rearrangement links TRBV6-5 to TRBJ2-2; no clear D gene. The CDR3 totals 14 residues. Between the trimmed V and J ends, which lost 2 bases and 8 bases, there was a span of 12 bases. In germline, CDR1 is MNHEY, CDR2 SVGAGI. The CDR3 nucleotides are TGTGCCAGCAGTTACAGGCCTGATGCTGGGGAGCTGTTTTTT. Residues: CASSYRPDAGELFF.

The V and J genes are TRBV14 and TRBJ2-1, with a tentative D call TRBD2 (5 bases). Germline V gene lookup returns CDR1 SGHDN and CDR2 FVKESK. CDR3 length: 14 amino acids. With 1 base removed from V and 4 bases from J, the gap between germline ends came to 8 bases. The CDR3 region is CASSQVRGYNEQFF. In DNA form, the CDR3 reads TGTGCCAGCAGCCAAGTTAGAGGGTACAATGAGCAGTTCTTC.

CDR3 sequence (DNA): TGCGCCAGCAGCCAAGACCTCCCGGGGATAGGGTCCTACGAGCAGTACTTC. It specifies CASSQDLPGIGSYEQYF. V usage is TRBV4-3 and J usage is TRBJ2-7, with a tentative D call TRBD2 (5 bases). The CDR3 is made up of 17 amino acids. Germline CDR1 is LGHNA and CDR2 is YSLEER. V gave up 0 bases and J gave up 1 base, with 16 bases separating them.

The J gene is TRBJ1-4, the V gene TRBV15; maybe TRBD1 (5 bases). Trimming left V 2 bases short and J 2 bases short, with 12 bases between. Germline CDR1 is LNHNV and CDR2 is YYDKDF (reference sequence). The CDR3 covers 16 residues. The CDR3 region has the DNA TGTGCCACCAGCAGACCAGCGGGACCGACTAATGAAAAACTGTTTTTT. Translating gives CATSRPAGPTNEKLFF.

This clonotype was counted between two and nine times. J is TRBJ2-3 and V is TRBV28; D is unresolved. The germline V gene encodes CDR1 MDHEN and CDR2 SYDVKM. The CDR3 extends over 15 amino acids. The germline V and J ends were trimmed by 2 bases and 2 bases, with 11 bases remaining between them. CDR3 nucleotide sequence: TGTGCCAGCAGTTTACTACGGCCATACACAGATACGCAGTATTTT. Protein product: CASSLLRPYTDTQYF.

This clonotype came up a few times. A much larger clone lies one base from this, so it may be a read error. V usage is TRBV9 and J usage is TRBJ2-1; 12 nucleotides line up with TRBD1. The germline gives CDR1 SGDLS, CDR2 YYNGEE. This CDR3 has 14 amino acids. V trimming: 4 bases; J trimming: 10 bases; junction bases outside the gene matches: 6. CDR3 nucleotide sequence: TGTGCCAGCAGCCCGGGACAGGGGGCCTACGAGCAGTTCTTC. It yields the protein CASSPGQGAYEQFF.

In its sample, this clonotype was seen a few times. This chain uses TRBV15 with TRBJ2-1; D remains unclear. Trimming removed 4 bases from V and 0 bases from J, with 16 bases in between. Germline lookup yields CDR1 LNHNV and CDR2 YYDKDF (reference sequence). The CDR3 is 17 residues long. CDR3 sequence (DNA): TGTGCCACCAGCACCGGACGGACCCACAGCTCCTACAATGAGCAGTTCTTC. Its protein product is CATSTGRTHSSYNEQFF. The full variable domain, its missing parts supplied by reference TRBV15 and TRBJ2-1, is DAMVIQNPRYQVTQFGKPVTLSCSQTLNHNVMYWYQQKSSQAPKLLFHYYDKDFNNEADTPDNFQSRRPNTSFCFLDIRSPGLGDTAMYLCATSTGRTHSSYNEQFFGPGTRLTVL.